These T cell receptor beta chains were read from a single sample in a study of control samples from healthy donors and cancer patients. Assay used: immunoSEQ multiplex PCR; TCRdb lists only in-frame clones, some missing. Seen here are approximately 63,000 clones, approximately 85% observed once, and the top ten hold 4.5% to 6%. Sequencing used blood. The receptors stem from a man aged 40-55 years in good health. CDR3s include the opening cysteine and the closing phenylalanine or tryptophan. Fields, in order: V gene, clone size, J gene, D gene, CDR3 protein, CDR3 DNA. A D gene is named only where the DNA matches it firmly. Clone size is stated in some rows and not others, as once, few, many or a class when expanded.

>TRBV3-1/TRBV3-2|-|TRBJ1-4|-
CASSQLRPVAGEKLFF
TGTGCCAGCAGCCAACTCCGCCCCGTTGCGGGCGAAAAACTGTTTTTT
>TRBV7-9|-|TRBJ1-4|-
CASTKEGGSEKLFF
TGTGCCAGCACCAAGGAGGGAGGGTCTGAAAAACTGTTTTTT
>TRBV9|-|TRBJ2-3|-
CASSPIGFTDTQYF
TGTGCCAGCAGTCCTATAGGGTTCACAGATACGCAGTATTTT
>TRBV24-1|-|TRBJ2-1|-
CATSGPMDRSNEQFF
TGTGCCACCAGTGGACCAATGGACAGATCCAATGAGCAGTTCTTC
>TRBV30|-|TRBJ1-1|TRBD1
CAWRRQGGNTEAFF
TGTGCCTGGAGGAGACAGGGGGGCAACACTGAAGCTTTCTTT
>TRBV5-1|-|TRBJ2-2|TRBD2
CASRLAGGSGELFF
TGCGCCAGCCGGCTAGCGGGAGGATCCGGGGAGCTGTTTTTT
>TRBV6-5|-|TRBJ2-3|-
CASSYMESTDTQYF
TGTGCCAGCAGTTACATGGAATCCACAGATACGCAGTATTTT
>TRBV5-8|-|TRBJ2-3|-
CASRQTPGTDTQYF
TGTGCCAGCAGACAGACTCCTGGCACAGATACGCAGTATTTT
>TRBV28|-|TRBJ2-7|-
CASSLIASYEQYF
TGTGCCAGCAGTTTAATAGCCTCCTACGAGCAGTACTTC
>TRBV19|-|TRBJ2-1|TRBD2
CASSPGVASGRGEQFF
TGTGCCAGTAGTCCAGGGGTGGCTAGCGGGAGGGGTGAGCAGTTCTTC
>TRBV18|-|TRBJ2-7|-
CASSPPGAVNEQYF
TGTGCCAGCTCACCACCAGGGGCCGTCAACGAGCAGTACTTC
>TRBV19|-|TRBJ1-2|TRBD1
CASSLRTGLYGYTF
TGTGCCAGTAGTCTCCGGACAGGTCTCTATGGCTACACCTTC
>TRBV11-3|-|TRBJ2-5|-
CASSLGSETQYF
TGTGCCAGCAGCTTAGGATCAGAGACCCAGTACTTC
>TRBV10-3|once|TRBJ1-4|-
CAIRAVGAAGEKLFF
TGTGCCATCAGGGCCGTGGGGGCCGCCGGTGAAAAACTGTTTTTT
>TRBV13|-|TRBJ1-1|-
CASSLRRRNTEAFF
TGTGCCAGCAGCTTACGACGGAGGAACACTGAAGCTTTCTTT
>TRBV4-3|-|TRBJ1-2|TRBD1
CASSRRGSDYGYTF
TGCGCCAGCAGCCGCAGGGGGTCGGACTATGGCTACACCTTC
>TRBV19|-|TRBJ2-5|TRBD2
CASSSGGAGEETQYF
TGTGCCAGTAGTAGCGGGGGGGCCGGAGAAGAGACCCAGTACTTC
>TRBV30|-|TRBJ2-3|-
CAWSVPGTDTQYF
TGTGCCTGGAGTGTACCGGGGACCGATACGCAGTATTTT
>TRBV10-1|once|TRBJ1-6|TRBD1
CASPGGTGGMGNSPLHF
TGCGCCAGCCCCGGCGGGACAGGGGGAATGGGTAATTCACCCCTCCACTTT
>TRBV30|-|TRBJ2-5|-
CAWSVIRRRTGTGTLQETQYF
TGTGCCTGGAGTGTAATTCGTCGTCGTACTGGTACCGGGACCCTCCAAGAGACCCAGTACTTC
>TRBV12-3/TRBV12-4|-|TRBJ1-1|TRBD1
CASSLQGRTEAFF
TGTGCCAGCAGCCTACAGGGGCGAACTGAAGCTTTCTTT
>TRBV4-3|once|TRBJ2-5|-
CASSQAQRDQETQYF
TGCGCCAGCAGCCAGGCCCAGAGGGACCAAGAGACCCAGTACTTC
>TRBV7-8|-|TRBJ2-7|-
CASSFPRGEQYF
TGTGCCAGCAGCTTCCCGCGAGGCGAGCAGTACTTC
>TRBV6-5|-|TRBJ2-4|-
CASGNWAKNIQYF
TGTGCCAGTGGAAACTGGGCCAAAAACATTCAGTACTTC
>TRBV7-9|-|TRBJ1-1|-
CASSLEGANTEAFF
TGTGCCAGCAGCTTAGAGGGCGCGAACACTGAAGCTTTCTTT
>TRBV7-9|-|TRBJ1-2|TRBD1
CASRPGQGYGYTF
TGTGCCAGCAGACCGGGACAGGGGTATGGCTACACCTTC